A selection of T cell receptor beta chains follows, all from one sample in a study of cytomegalovirus exposure and HLA in healthy donors. TCRdb's copy holds only in-frame clones and misses some; the assay was immunoSEQ multiplex PCR. The data show some 150,000 clones, around three quarters seen once. Material for sequencing was PBMCs. These receptor sequences come from a man aged 35 to 55 in good health and CMV-seropositive. Both conserved end residues are part of each CDR3. The D gene is left open where the match is weak. Not all rows give a size; the values are once, few, many and, for expanded clones, a class.

TRBJ2-7,few,TRBV6-5,TRBD1,TGTGCCAGCAGCTCCCCCGGGACAGGGGGCTACGAGCAGTACTTC,CASSSPGTGGYEQYF
TRBJ1-1,-,TRBV18,-,TGTGCCAGCTCACCACCGGACTGGTCTGAAGCTTTCTTT,CASSPPDWSEAFF
TRBJ2-4,-,TRBV15,-,TGTGCCACCAGCAGCTCGCGGGGAGCCAAAAACATTCAGTACTTC,CATSSSRGAKNIQYF
TRBJ2-3,few,TRBV13,-,TGTGCCAGCAGCTTAGGAGAGGTTGATACGCAGTATTTT,CASSLGEVDTQYF
TRBJ2-7,-,TRBV4-3,TRBD1,TGCGCCAGCAGCCCGGGACAGGGGGCGCGGAACGAGCAGTACTTC,CASSPGQGARNEQYF
TRBJ2-1,-,TRBV29-1,TRBD2,TGCAGCGTTGAAGGGGGGGGTAATGAGCAGTTCTTC,CSVEGGGNEQFF
TRBJ2-1,-,TRBV5-8,TRBD2,TGTGCCAGCAGCTTGCGGGGGGGACTGGCGAATGAGCAGTTCTTC,CASSLRGGLANEQFF
TRBJ1-4,-,TRBV5-1,TRBD1,TGCGCCAGTAAAATACAGGGGTCCAGCGAAAAACTGTTTTTT,CASKIQGSSEKLFF
TRBJ2-5,-,TRBV5-4,TRBD1,TGTGCCAGCTCTGAGACAGGGACGAAGACCCAGTACTTC,CASSETGTKTQYF
TRBJ1-2,-,TRBV5-1,TRBD1,TGCGCCAGCAGTACAGGGGGCGCGTATGGCTACACCTTC,CASSTGGAYGYTF
TRBJ2-5,-,TRBV14,TRBD2,TGTGCCAGCAGCCAACCGACTAGCGGGGCTGAGACCCAGTACTTC,CASSQPTSGAETQYF
TRBJ2-7,-,TRBV19,-,TGTGCCAGTAGTAGAGGCCCGGGGGTCGTCTCCGAGCAGTACTTC,CASSRGPGVVSEQYF
TRBJ2-3,-,TRBV19,TRBD1,TGTGCCAGTAGCAGGGGGACAAATCCCACAGATACGCAGTATTTT,CASSRGTNPTDTQYF
TRBJ1-1,few,TRBV6-5,TRBD1,TGTGCCAGCAGGTACGGGACAGTAGACACTGAAGCTTTCTTT,CASRYGTVDTEAFF
TRBJ2-2,-,TRBV7-6,-,TGTGCCAGCAGCTACGGGGGGCTAATGAGTATCACCGGGGAGCTGTTTTTT,CASSYGGLMSITGELFF
TRBJ2-2,-,TRBV18,TRBD1,TGTGCCAGCTCACCGAAGCAGGGGGCTTCCGGGGAGCTGTTTTTT,CASSPKQGASGELFF
TRBJ2-1,few,TRBV27,TRBD2,TGTGCCAGCAGTCAACTAGCGTACTCCTACAATGAGCAGTTCTTC,CASSQLAYSYNEQFF
TRBJ1-4,-,TRBV5-4,-,TGTGCCAGCAGCTTGGGAGGAGGTTCAACTAATGAAAAACTGTTTTTT,CASSLGGGSTNEKLFF
TRBJ1-4,-,TRBV4-3,-,TGCGCCAGCAGCCAAGACGTAGCTAATGAAAAACTGTTTTTT,CASSQDVANEKLFF
TRBJ2-3,-,TRBV14,-,TGTGCCAGCAGCCAAGATGCTAGCGCTAACGAGGATACGCAGTATTTT,CASSQDASANEDTQYF
TRBJ2-3,-,TRBV7-9,-,TGTGCCAGCAGCTACATCTCAGATACGCAGTATTTT,CASSYISDTQYF
TRBJ2-7,-,TRBV6-6,-,TGTGCCAGCAGTTACTCTCGGGGTACGTCCTACGAGCAGTACTTC,CASSYSRGTSYEQYF
TRBJ2-7,-,TRBV5-4,TRBD2,TGTGCCAGCGGCATCAGCATAGCGGGGGAGATCTACGAGCAGTACTTC,CASGISIAGEIYEQYF
TRBJ1-2,few,TRBV4-1,TRBD1,TGCGCCAGCAGCCAAGTTACCAGGGACAGCAGGTATGGCTACACCTTC,CASSQVTRDSRYGYTF
TRBJ1-3,-,TRBV5-1,-,TGCGCCAGCAGCTTGATTGAGGCTAGGAGCTCTGGAAACACCATATATTTT,CASSLIEARSSGNTIYF
TRBJ2-5,-,TRBV6-1,TRBD2,TGTGCCAGCAGTGTTCCACTAGCGTTCTCTCAGACCCAGTACTTC,CASSVPLAFSQTQYF
TRBJ1-2,few,TRBV5-4,-,TGTGCCAGCAGCTCGGTATTGTCCTATGGCTACACCTTC,CASSSVLSYGYTF
TRBJ2-7,few,TRBV6-5,TRBD1,TGTGCCATCAGAGGGACAGGGGGCGGAGGCGAGCAGTACTTC,CAIRGTGGGGEQYF
TRBJ2-7,-,TRBV23-1,TRBD1,TGCGCCAGGAGCCAGGGGGAAGACTACGAGCAGTACTTC,CARSQGEDYEQYF
TRBJ1-6,-,TRBV5-4,TRBD1,TGTGCCAGCAGCTCACAGGGGTCAGTTTTCTCGGATTCACCCCTCCACTTT,CASSSQGSVFSDSPLHF
TRBJ2-5,-,TRBV4-1,TRBD1,TGCGCCAGCAGCCTCCGGGACAGTCTCCAAGAGACCCAGTACTTC,CASSLRDSLQETQYF
TRBJ2-2,-,TRBV19,TRBD1,TGTGCCAGTAGGCAGGGGGCGTCATCCGGGGAGCTGTTTTTT,CASRQGASSGELFF
TRBJ2-5,once,TRBV19,-,TGTGCCAGTAGACCCGAGGGGGAGAGAAAGACCCAGTACTTC,CASRPEGERKTQYF
TRBJ1-6,-,TRBV5-1,TRBD1,TGCGCCAGCAGCTTAAGGACAGGGGGGAACTCACCCCTCCACTTT,CASSLRTGGNSPLHF
TRBJ2-2,-,TRBV7-8,TRBD2,TGTGCCAGCAGCCCCGGGCTAGCGGGGGGGCTGAGGACCGGGGAGCTGTTTTTT,CASSPGLAGGLRTGELFF
TRBJ2-7,-,TRBV19,TRBD1,TGTGCCAGTAGTGGCTCTAGGGGACAGGGGAACGAGCAGTACTTC,CASSGSRGQGNEQYF
TRBJ1-4,-,TRBV28,-,TGTGCCAGCAGTTTTCGGGGGACTAATGAAAAACTGTTTTTT,CASSFRGTNEKLFF
TRBJ1-1,once,TRBV9,TRBD1,TGTGCCAGCAGCGTAGAGGGACAGGGTATCGGCGAGGAGAACACTGAAGCTTTCTTT,CASSVEGQGIGEENTEAFF
TRBJ1-1,-,TRBV5-4,-,TGTGCCAGCAGCATTGGACAGAGGTCTGAAGCTTTCTTT,CASSIGQRSEAFF
TRBJ1-4,-,TRBV7-6,-,TGTGCCAGCAGCCCGAGGGCAGGCGGCGGGTTAGGCGAAAAACTGTTTTTT,CASSPRAGGGLGEKLFF
TRBJ2-7,-,TRBV7-9,TRBD1,TGTGCCAGCAGCCCCAGGGGGCCTCACTACGAGCAGTACTTC,CASSPRGPHYEQYF
TRBJ1-6,-,TRBV5-4,TRBD1,TGTGCCAGCAGCTTGCGGCAGGGGGATTCACCCCTCCACTTT,CASSLRQGDSPLHF
TRBJ2-7,once,TRBV18,-,TGTGCCAGCTCACCACTTGAGGGATACGAGCAGTACTTC,CASSPLEGYEQYF
TRBJ2-1,-,TRBV4-2,-,TGTGCCAGCAGCCAAGATGCCCTAGACTACAATGAGCAGTTCTTC,CASSQDALDYNEQFF
TRBJ1-1,-,TRBV9,TRBD1,TGTGCCAGCAGCGTAGTGGGGACAGGGGGCTCTTTGAACACTGAAGCTTTCTTT,CASSVVGTGGSLNTEAFF
TRBJ2-7,-,TRBV5-1,TRBD2,TGCGCCAGCAGCCCTGCCCTAGCGGGAGGCCCCATCGAGCAGTACTTC,CASSPALAGGPIEQYF
TRBJ1-5,-,TRBV4-3,-,TGCGCCAGCAGCCAAGGTAGAGGGCAGCCCCAGCATTTT,CASSQGRGQPQHF
TRBJ1-2,-,TRBV10-3,TRBD1,TGTGCCATCAGTGAGTCGGGGACAGGGCGAGGCTACACCTTC,CAISESGTGRGYTF
TRBJ2-7,-,TRBV7-9,-,TGTGCCAGCAGCTTAGGACAGGACCGCTACGAGCAGTACTTC,CASSLGQDRYEQYF
TRBJ1-3,-,TRBV5-4,-,TGTGCCAGCAGCTTCGGACAGGGAAACACCATATATTTT,CASSFGQGNTIYF